In this sample, the clone carrying this T cell receptor (beta chain) is medium-sized (0.01 to 0.1%). This entry is derived from a study of metastatic and nonmetastatic thyroid tumors. The CDR3 consists of 17 residues. The junction had 9 bases not matched to a gene; V was cut back by 2 bases and J by 5 bases. From germline, CDR1 is MNHEY and CDR2 SVGEGT. Thyroid surgery was preceded by no treatment in any patient. TCRdb re-analyzed the PCR reads using MiXCR. This sample has about 31,000 clones, with more than 15% found just once. The source material was blood. The V gene is TRBV6-2 or TRBV6-3, the J gene TRBJ1-6, with TRBD1 matching over 7 bases. The receptor comes from a female donor with papillary thyroid cancer or a benign thyroid nodule (not recorded which). Some clones in this sample may be carry-over from other donors' samples. CDR3 sequence reads: CASSYVAGGADNSPLHF. The CDR3 DNA is TGTGCCAGCAGTTACGTCGCAGGGGGAGCAGATAATTCACCCCTCCACTTT.